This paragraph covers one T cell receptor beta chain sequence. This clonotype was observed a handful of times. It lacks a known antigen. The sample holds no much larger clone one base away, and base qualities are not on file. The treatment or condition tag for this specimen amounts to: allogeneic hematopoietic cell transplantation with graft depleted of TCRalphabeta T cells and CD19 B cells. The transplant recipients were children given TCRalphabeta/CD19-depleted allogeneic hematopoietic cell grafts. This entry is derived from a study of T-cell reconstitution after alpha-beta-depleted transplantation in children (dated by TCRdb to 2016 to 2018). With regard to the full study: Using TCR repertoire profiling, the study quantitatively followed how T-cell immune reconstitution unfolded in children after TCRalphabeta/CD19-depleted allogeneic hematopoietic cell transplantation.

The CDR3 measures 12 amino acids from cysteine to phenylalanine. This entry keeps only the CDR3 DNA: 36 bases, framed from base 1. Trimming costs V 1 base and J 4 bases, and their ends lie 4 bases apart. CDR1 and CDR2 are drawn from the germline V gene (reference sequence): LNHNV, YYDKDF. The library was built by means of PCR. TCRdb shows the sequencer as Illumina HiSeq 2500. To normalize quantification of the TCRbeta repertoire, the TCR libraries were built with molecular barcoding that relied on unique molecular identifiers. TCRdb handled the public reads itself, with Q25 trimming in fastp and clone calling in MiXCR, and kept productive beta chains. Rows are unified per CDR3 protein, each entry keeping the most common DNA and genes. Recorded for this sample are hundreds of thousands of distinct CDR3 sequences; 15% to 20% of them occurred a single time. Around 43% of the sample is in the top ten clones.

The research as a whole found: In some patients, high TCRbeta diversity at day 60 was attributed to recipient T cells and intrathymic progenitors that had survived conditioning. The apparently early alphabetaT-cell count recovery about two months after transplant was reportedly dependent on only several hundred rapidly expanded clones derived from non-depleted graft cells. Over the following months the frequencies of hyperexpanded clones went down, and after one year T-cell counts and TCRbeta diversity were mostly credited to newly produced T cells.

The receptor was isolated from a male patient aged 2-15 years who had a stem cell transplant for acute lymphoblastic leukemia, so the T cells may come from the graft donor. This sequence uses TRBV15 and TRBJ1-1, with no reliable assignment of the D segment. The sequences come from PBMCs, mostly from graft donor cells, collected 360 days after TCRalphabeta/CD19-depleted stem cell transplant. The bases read TGTGCCACCAGCAGAGGGGGCACTGAAGCTTTCTTT. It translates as CATSRGGTEAFF.